These 10 T cell receptor beta chains were sequenced from one sample in a study of long-term antiretroviral therapy in people with HIV. A v3.0 immunoSEQ assay was performed at survey level. Sequencing used immunoSEQ multiplex PCR; TCRdb keeps in-frame clones, though not all of them. The sample lists 40,000 to 50,000 clones; approximately 94% were seen once. The sample was unsorted PBMCs, taken 9.2 years after starting antiretroviral therapy. Source of these receptors: a man aged 25 to 45 with HIV.

The V and J genes are TRBV5-8 and TRBJ2-5, with D possibly called TRBD1 or TRBD2 (5 bases each). The CDR3 is 12 residues long. Trimming pared 0 bases from V and 9 bases from J, leaving 9 bases between. The germline V gene has CDR1 SGHTS and CDR2 YDEGEE. In DNA, the CDR3 is TGTGCCAGCAGCTTGGATGGGGGTTCCCAGTACTTC. As protein: CASSLDGGSQYF.

This clone was recorded only once. The CDR3: CASSSSGQGYGYTF. The DNA for the CDR3 is TGTGCCAGTAGTTCCTCGGGACAGGGGTATGGCTACACCTTC. This sequence joins TRBV19 and TRBJ1-2; the match to TRBD1 covers 10 bases. The CDR3 extends over 14 amino acids. The V gene's germline CDR1 is LNHDA and CDR2 SQIVND (reference sequence). The V gene end was trimmed by 5 bases and the J gene end by 5 bases; junction bases not matched to a gene: 5.

The rearrangement links TRBV5-1 to TRBJ1-1; D remains ambiguous. The length of the CDR3 is 15 residues. In germline, CDR1 is SGHRS, CDR2 YFSETQ. The germline V and J ends were trimmed by 2 bases and 1 base, with 12 bases remaining between them. As DNA, the CDR3 is TGCGCCAGCAGCTTTAGAAAGGGCCAGAACACTGAAGCTTTCTTT. Translation: CASSFRKGQNTEAFF.

V gene TRBV11-2 combines with J gene TRBJ1-2; TRBD1 might be the D (5 bases). Between the trimmed V and J ends, which lost 6 bases and 9 bases, there was a span of 20 bases. The CDR3 extends over 14 amino acids. CDR1 is SGHAT, CDR2 FQNNGV, per germline. Here the CDR3 DNA reads TGTGCCAGCAGGGTATGGGGCCCTGAAGTCCGCTACACCTTC. Protein sequence: CASRVWGPEVRYTF.

The V and J genes are TRBV28 and TRBJ1-2; TRBD1 aligns across 9 bases. Trimming took 6 bases from V and 4 from J; bases not matched to a gene: 12. Germline values: CDR1 MDHEN, CDR2 SYDVKM. The CDR3 consists of 16 residues. CDR3 amino acids: CASSTQGTGGIYGYTF. Here the CDR3 DNA reads TGTGCCAGCAGCACGCAGGGTACAGGGGGCATCTATGGCTACACCTTC.

CDR3 region: CASSVSLTIAGPTDTQYF. CDR3 bases: TGTGCCAGCAGCGTTTCACTAACGATAGCCGGACCCACAGATACGCAGTATTTT. The genes are TRBV9 and TRBJ2-3; no clear D. CDR1 and CDR2 (germline): SGDLS, YYNGEE. The CDR3 contains 18 residues. The V end lost 2 bases, the J end lost 2 bases, and 21 bases lay between the germline ends.

The chain employs TRBV10-3 and TRBJ2-5; D remains unclear. Germline values: CDR1 ENHRY, CDR2 SYGVKD. Trimming pared 6 bases from V and 3 bases from J, leaving 14 bases between. The length of the CDR3 is 14 residues. The CDR3 sequence: CAIRPPGPKETQYF. CDR3 DNA: TGTGCCATCAGGCCCCCGGGTCCTAAAGAGACCCAGTACTTC.

V and J are TRBV27 and TRBJ1-4; 7 bases match TRBD1. The CDR3 contains 16 residues. J lost 7 bases, V lost 4 bases, and 12 bases had no gene match. CDR1 and CDR2 from the germline V gene are MNHEY and SMNVEV (reference sequence). The CDR3 DNA reads TGTGCCAGCAGTTCCGACAGGGCCGTGTTCGTTGAAAAACTGTTTTTT. Amino acids: CASSSDRAVFVEKLFF.

The chain joins TRBV5-4 to TRBJ1-1; the D gene is possibly TRBD1 (5 bases). Germline V gene sequence: CDR1 SGHNT, CDR2 YYREEE (reference sequence). The CDR3 covers 15 residues. Trimming took 0 bases from V and 2 from J, leaving 11 bases between them. CDR3 DNA sequence: TGTGCCAGCAGCTTGGCCAGTCAGGGAAACACTGAAGCTTTCTTT. The encoded protein is CASSLASQGNTEAFF.

This chain connects TRBV6-6 to TRBJ1-1; 8 bases line up with TRBD1. The CDR3 has 12 residues. Germline-derived CDR1 and CDR2 are MNHNY and SVGAGI (reference sequence). Germline trimming cut 10 bases from V and 7 bases from J; bases unmatched to any gene: 8. The CDR3 spells CATGHGTGEAFF. CDR3 nucleotide sequence: TGTGCCACAGGGCACGGGACAGGTGAAGCTTTCTTT.